These T cell receptor beta chains were read from a single sample in a study of T cells in Graves' hyperthyroidism and ophthalmopathy. TCRdb re-called the multiplex PCR reads with MiXCR, one entry per CDR3 protein. Among approximately 530,000 distinct CDR3 sequences, 16% were seen once, and the ten largest hold 15% to 20%. Sequencing used blood. The receptors shown here come from a woman between 18 and 29 years old with Graves' hyperthyroidism. Both conserved end residues are part of each CDR3. The D gene is left open where the match is weak. The listing skips clone size in some rows; elsewhere it reads once, few, many or a size class.

J gene: TRBJ1-1; V gene: TRBV2; D gene: -; clone size: -; CDR3 DNA: TGTGCCAGCATTGGGACTCACGACACTGAAGCTTTCTTT; CDR3 protein: CASIGTHDTEAFF
J gene: TRBJ2-3; V gene: TRBV10-3; D gene: TRBD2; clone size: -; CDR3 DNA: TGTGCCATCAGTGAGCCAAGGGGACTAGGGGTAGGAAGCACAGATACGCAGTATTTT; CDR3 protein: CAISEPRGLGVGSTDTQYF
J gene: TRBJ1-1; V gene: TRBV20-1; D gene: TRBD1; clone size: -; CDR3 DNA: TGCAGTGCCGGGACAGGGGGCAAATGGAACACTGAAGCTTTCTTT; CDR3 protein: CSAGTGGKWNTEAFF
J gene: TRBJ1-2; V gene: TRBV30; D gene: TRBD1; clone size: -; CDR3 DNA: TGTGCCTGGATTAAGCAAGCAGGGGGCGCTAGGTATGGCTACACCTTC; CDR3 protein: CAWIKQAGGARYGYTF
J gene: TRBJ1-2; V gene: TRBV29-1; D gene: TRBD1; clone size: many; CDR3 DNA: TGCAGCGCCGGGGAGGGACAGGGCCTGGGCTATGGCTACACCTTC; CDR3 protein: CSAGEGQGLGYGYTF
J gene: TRBJ2-5; V gene: TRBV20-1; D gene: -; clone size: many; CDR3 DNA: TGCAGTGCTAGAGATGACCCACCCGAGGCGACCCAGTACTTC; CDR3 protein: CSARDDPPEATQYF
J gene: TRBJ1-1; V gene: TRBV6-1; D gene: -; clone size: many; CDR3 DNA: TGTGCCAGCACCAAATACACTGAAGCTTTCTTT; CDR3 protein: CASTKYTEAFF
J gene: TRBJ1-4; V gene: TRBV30; D gene: -; clone size: few; CDR3 DNA: TGTGCCTGGAGTGTACGGATTAATGAAAAACTGTTTTTT; CDR3 protein: CAWSVRINEKLFF
J gene: TRBJ2-7; V gene: TRBV20-1; D gene: TRBD2; clone size: few; CDR3 DNA: TGCAGTGCTAGAACCACTAGCGGCTACTACGAGCAGTACTTC; CDR3 protein: CSARTTSGYYEQYF
J gene: TRBJ2-1; V gene: TRBV6-2/TRBV6-3; D gene: TRBD2; clone size: -; CDR3 DNA: TGTGCCAGCATAAACAGCGGGGGGGGGAACAATGAGCAGTTCTTC; CDR3 protein: CASINSGGGNNEQFF
J gene: TRBJ2-5; V gene: TRBV6-1; D gene: -; clone size: -; CDR3 DNA: TGTGCCAGCAGGCCCAAAGCTTGGTTAGAGGAGACCCAGTACTTC; CDR3 protein: CASRPKAWLEETQYF
J gene: TRBJ1-4; V gene: TRBV12-3/TRBV12-4; D gene: -; clone size: many; CDR3 DNA: TGTGCCAGCAGCGGACGGACCCCGAATGAAAAACTGTTTTTT; CDR3 protein: CASSGRTPNEKLFF
J gene: TRBJ1-5; V gene: TRBV29-1; D gene: -; clone size: -; CDR3 DNA: TGCAGCGTCCGAGCGGCAGGACGCAATCAGCCCCAGCATTTT; CDR3 protein: CSVRAAGRNQPQHF
J gene: TRBJ2-6; V gene: TRBV28; D gene: -; clone size: -; CDR3 DNA: TGTGCCAGCAGTTTATTCCAGCGCAGTTTTGGGGCCAACGTCCTGACTTTC; CDR3 protein: CASSLFQRSFGANVLTF
J gene: TRBJ2-1; V gene: TRBV19; D gene: -; clone size: few; CDR3 DNA: TGTGCCAGTAGTACGGCGGGCCAAACTGCCTACAATGAGCAGTTCTTC; CDR3 protein: CASSTAGQTAYNEQFF
J gene: TRBJ1-3; V gene: TRBV12-3/TRBV12-4; D gene: TRBD1; clone size: few; CDR3 DNA: TGTGCCAGCAGCCCAACAGGGGACCGCAGAAACACCATATATTTT; CDR3 protein: CASSPTGDRRNTIYF
J gene: TRBJ2-3; V gene: TRBV6-1; D gene: -; clone size: few; CDR3 DNA: TGTGCCAGCAGTGAGATGGGGGGATACACAGATACGCAGTATTTT; CDR3 protein: CASSEMGGYTDTQYF
J gene: TRBJ1-1; V gene: TRBV7-9; D gene: -; clone size: -; CDR3 DNA: TGTGCCAGCAGCTTAAAGTACCTCACTGAAGCTTTCTTT; CDR3 protein: CASSLKYLTEAFF
J gene: TRBJ1-5; V gene: TRBV18; D gene: TRBD1; clone size: -; CDR3 DNA: TGTGCCAGCTCACCCTGGCGAGGGGGCGATCAGCCCCAGCATTTT; CDR3 protein: CASSPWRGGDQPQHF
J gene: TRBJ1-1; V gene: TRBV7-9; D gene: -; clone size: few; CDR3 DNA: TGTGCCAGCAGCTACGCCCGACAGGCGGACGGAGTGATCTTT; CDR3 protein: CASSYARQADGVIF
J gene: TRBJ2-1; V gene: TRBV20-1; D gene: -; clone size: -; CDR3 DNA: TGCAGTGCCCCAGTAGGACAGCTCCATTACAATGAGCAGTTCTTC; CDR3 protein: CSAPVGQLHYNEQFF
J gene: TRBJ2-1; V gene: TRBV28; D gene: -; clone size: -; CDR3 DNA: TGTGCCAGCAGTTTATCCCCTCTCCCCAATGAGCAGTTCTTC; CDR3 protein: CASSLSPLPNEQFF
J gene: TRBJ1-2; V gene: TRBV5-1; D gene: TRBD1; clone size: few; CDR3 DNA: TGCGCCAGCAGCCTTGACAGGGGGCACCTCTATGGCTACACCTTC; CDR3 protein: CASSLDRGHLYGYTF
J gene: TRBJ2-3; V gene: TRBV10-2; D gene: -; clone size: once; CDR3 DNA: TGCGCCAGCAAAGGAGTAGGGCCAGATACGCAGTATTTT; CDR3 protein: CASKGVGPDTQYF